Following are 32 T cell receptor beta chains from one sample sequenced in a study of graft-versus-host responses after intestinal transplantation. Only in-frame clones appear in the TCRdb table, and some are missing; sequencing was by immunoSEQ multiplex PCR. Seen here are around 100,000 clones, approximately 93% observed once, and the top ten hold 1.2%. These receptors are not linked to any known antigen. Sequencing was performed on unstimulated CD8+ T cells sorted from spleen or lymph node cells, taken before transplant. The receptors come from a human donor who was the organ donor for an intestinal transplant.

The CDR3 reads CASSQDMAGSSYEQYF. DNA for the CDR3: TGCGCCAGCAGCCAAGATATGGCAGGGTCCTCCTACGAGCAGTACTTC. This chain connects TRBV4-1 to TRBJ2-7; weak D call: TRBD1 (5 bases). Germline lookup yields CDR1 MGHRA and CDR2 YSYEKL. V lost 0 bases, J lost 0 bases, and 12 bases lay in between. The CDR3 is made up of 16 amino acids.

The V call is TRBV19, the J call TRBJ2-5; no clear D. V was trimmed by 1 base and J by 3 bases, leaving 9 bases between them. This CDR3 is 14 amino acids long. Germline V gene lookup returns CDR1 LNHDA and CDR2 SQIVND (reference sequence). This chain's CDR3 is CASSIGASKETQYF. CDR3 coding DNA: TGTGCCAGTAGTATAGGAGCCAGTAAAGAGACCCAGTACTTC.

V gene TRBV9 combines with J gene TRBJ2-3, with D possibly being TRBD2 (5 bases). The length of the CDR3 is 13 residues. Trimming removed 4 bases at V and 8 bases at J, with 14 bases between. Germline CDR1 reads SGDLS; CDR2 reads YYNGEE. The CDR3 sequence: CASSSEGRGTQYF. DNA of the CDR3: TGTGCCAGCAGCTCAGAGGGCCGGGGTACGCAGTATTTT.

The CDR3 spells CASTSFANTEAFF. The DNA of the CDR3 is TGTGCCAGTACGAGTTTTGCGAACACTGAAGCTTTCTTT. The chain couples TRBV6-5 to TRBJ1-1; no firm D call. From germline, CDR1 is MNHEY and CDR2 SVGAGI. V lost 9 bases to trimming and J lost 1 base, with 12 bases between them. The CDR3 is made up of 13 amino acids.

This chain connects TRBV9 to TRBJ2-1, with 12 bases that match TRBD2. Germline V lookup: CDR1 SGDLS, CDR2 YYNGEE. This CDR3 is 19 amino acids long. V trimming: 0 bases; J trimming: 5 bases; junction bases outside the gene matches: 12. CDR3 in amino acids: CASSVAAGTSGSGNNEQFF. DNA of the CDR3: TGTGCCAGCAGCGTAGCGGCTGGGACTAGCGGGTCAGGAAACAATGAGCAGTTCTTC.

The chain is built from TRBV5-8 and TRBJ2-1; no reliable D call. CDR3 size: 13 residues. V was clipped by 5 bases and J by 8 bases, with 14 bases between them. CDR1 SGHTS and CDR2 YDEGEE come from the germline V gene. The CDR3 region has the DNA TGTGCCAGCAGTTACGACATCCCTCATGAGCAGTTCTTC. It encodes CASSYDIPHEQFF.

The J gene is TRBJ2-1, the V gene TRBV2; perhaps TRBD2 as D (6 bases). V was cut by 9 bases and J by 12 bases, with 30 bases left in between. CDR1 is SNHLY, CDR2 FYNNEI, per germline. The CDR3 loop spans 16 amino acids. For the CDR3, the DNA is TGTGCCAGAGACAAGGCACCCCGACTAGTCTGGTCCCGGCAGTTCTTC. Amino acids: CARDKAPRLVWSRQFF.

This clone was recorded only once. V usage is TRBV7-3 and J usage is TRBJ2-3; TRBD2 is a possible D gene (5 bases). From germline, CDR1 is SGHTA and CDR2 FQGTGA. V was cut by 4 bases and J by 6 bases, with 17 bases left in between. The CDR3 has 15 amino acids. Here the CDR3 DNA reads TGTGCCAGCAGCTCGATCGGGGTAGCGAGCGATACGCAGTATTTT. Protein sequence: CASSSIGVASDTQYF.

This chain links TRBV6-5 with TRBJ2-2; D may be TRBD2 (5 bases). Per the germline V gene, CDR1 is MNHEY and CDR2 is SVGAGI. V lost 6 bases, J lost 5 bases, and 10 bases lay in between. There are 13 residues in the CDR3. This CDR3 is CASSQRGTGELFF. DNA of the CDR3: TGTGCCAGCAGCCAGCGAGGGACCGGGGAGCTGTTTTTT.

This clone was recorded only once. The genes are TRBV5-6 and TRBJ2-7, with a weak D call TRBD2 (6 bases). The CDR3 sequence is 15 residues long. V was clipped by 4 bases and J by 0 bases, with 14 bases between them. The germline V gene encodes CDR1 SGHDT and CDR2 YYEEEE. The CDR3 DNA reads TGTGCCAGCAGCCTCTGGGACGGGAGCTCCTACGAGCAGTACTTC. Translated: CASSLWDGSSYEQYF.

The rearrangement joins TRBV6-6 to TRBJ2-1, with a possible D match to TRBD2 (6 bases). CDR3 length: 15 amino acids. Trimming cost V 4 bases and J 1 base, with 11 bases left between them. CDR1 and CDR2 (germline): MNHNY, SVGAGI (reference sequence). The CDR3 DNA is TGTGCCAGCAGTTTAGCGGCAATATCCTACAATGAGCAGTTCTTC. Amino acid sequence: CASSLAAISYNEQFF.

This sequence joins TRBV7-9 and TRBJ2-2; perhaps TRBD2 as D (6 bases). The CDR3 is 12 amino acids. V lost 9 bases to trimming and J lost 6 bases, with 11 bases between them. Germline V CDR1 and CDR2: SEHNR, FQNEAQ (reference sequence). CDR3 in amino acids: CARETGAGELFF. The CDR3 DNA sequence: TGTGCCAGAGAAACGGGGGCCGGGGAGCTGTTTTTT.

This clone was seen only once. V is TRBV2 and J is TRBJ1-1, with D perhaps matching TRBD1 (6 bases). CDR1 is SNHLY and CDR2 is FYNNEI in the germline V gene. This CDR3 has 12 amino acids. The V end was cut by 10 bases, the J end by 5 bases, with 14 bases between. The CDR3 DNA is TGTGCCACCGCAGAGGGGGGAACTGAAGCTTTCTTT. This translates into CATAEGGTEAFF.

The chain combines TRBV4-1 with TRBJ2-1; 11 bases fit TRBD2. CDR3 length: 21 residues. J gave up 1 base and V 1 base, and 15 bases lay outside the gene matches. Germline V gene lookup returns CDR1 MGHRA and CDR2 YSYEKL. CDR3 in DNA: TGCGCCAGCAGCCAAGGCTATTGGGGTCTCGGGACTAGCGGTTCCTACAATGAGCAGTTCTTC. Protein sequence: CASSQGYWGLGTSGSYNEQFF.

J is TRBJ1-1 and V is TRBV6-6, with TRBD1 as a possible D gene (5 bases). The CDR3 runs to 12 residues. CDR1 is MNHNY, CDR2 SVGAGI, per germline (reference sequence). V shed 7 bases and J shed 9 bases, with 15 bases lying between them. The CDR3, as DNA: TGTGCCAGCACCGCCGGGACCCTTCAAGCTTTCTTT. Its protein product is CASTAGTLQAFF.

The chain joins TRBV29-1 to TRBJ2-1, with 8 bases matching TRBD1. The CDR3 contains 13 residues. Germline CDR1 reads SQVTM; CDR2 reads ANQGSEA. The J segment lost 4 bases and the V segment lost 3 bases, leaving 2 bases of the junction unmatched. The CDR3 DNA follows: TGCAGCGTTGATAGACAGGGGTACAATGAGCAGTTCTTC. This sequence encodes CSVDRQGYNEQFF.

This clone was seen once. This rearrangement joins TRBV7-9 to TRBJ2-1; 7 bases map to TRBD2. Germline assignment: CDR1 SEHNR and CDR2 FQNEAQ (reference sequence). Unmatched junction bases numbered 10, after V lost 5 bases and J lost 0 bases. The CDR3 is 17 residues long. The CDR3: CASSPPHGRSSYNEQFF. Here the CDR3 DNA reads TGTGCCAGCAGCCCACCGCACGGGAGGTCCTCCTACAATGAGCAGTTCTTC.

This chain links TRBV28 with TRBJ2-3; D uncertain. Germline lookup yields CDR1 MDHEN and CDR2 SYDVKM. Deletions cut 5 bases from V and 1 base from J, with 10 bases between. The CDR3 has 14 amino acids. DNA of the CDR3: TGTGCCAGCAGTGGCTCCTGGCGCACAGATACGCAGTATTTT. Its translation: CASSGSWRTDTQYF.

The chain couples TRBV30 to TRBJ1-5, with D perhaps TRBD1 (5 bases). Germline CDR1 and CDR2: GTSNPN and SVGIG (reference sequence). The CDR3 runs 13 residues. V was clipped by 3 bases and J by 5 bases, with 11 bases between them. The CDR3 loop reads CAWSDSGYQPQHF. For the CDR3, the DNA is TGTGCCTGGAGCGACAGCGGGTATCAGCCCCAGCATTTT.

The genes are TRBV10-1 and TRBJ1-1, with D perhaps matching TRBD1 (6 bases). V lost 5 bases and J 4 bases, leaving 17 bases between the germline ends. Germline CDR1 and CDR2: WNHNN and SYGVQD (reference sequence). This CDR3 spans 15 amino acids. CDR3 bases: TGCGCCAGCAGTCTAAGGGGGACAAAAGGCACTGAAGCTTTCTTT. It is translated as CASSLRGTKGTEAFF.

The chain uses TRBV23-1 and TRBJ1-4, with 8 bases aligning to TRBD1. TRBV23-1 counts as an open reading frame of uncertain function. The CDR3 is 17 residues long. Trimming cost V 2 bases and J 5 bases; bases outside gene matches: 10. CDR3 residues: CASSQSPPDRANEKLFF. CDR3 sequence (DNA): TGCGCCAGCAGTCAAAGCCCCCCGGACAGGGCGAATGAAAAACTGTTTTTT.

This chain connects TRBV13 to TRBJ2-7, with TRBD1 matching over 9 bases. The germline CDR1 and CDR2 sequences are PRHDT and FYEKMQ (reference sequence). With 6 bases clipped from V and 6 bases from J, the junction kept 12 bases outside the gene matches. CDR3 size: 15 residues. The CDR3 here is CASSPGTGRFGEQYF. CDR3 in DNA: TGTGCCAGCAGTCCCGGGACAGGGAGGTTTGGCGAGCAGTACTTC.

Concerning this clone: One end of the junction fails to match germline, which may point to a read error. The genes are TRBV4-3 and TRBJ2-1; D tentatively fits TRBD1 or TRBD2 (5 bases each). From germline, CDR1 is LGHNA and CDR2 YSLEER. The CDR3 is 13 residues long. The CDR3 loop is CASCQARGNEQFF. Here the CDR3 DNA reads TGCGCCAGCTGCCAGGCGAGGGGCAATGAGCAGTTCTTC.

The gene calls are TRBV28 and TRBJ2-7; no clear D gene. Germline-derived CDR1 and CDR2 are MDHEN and SYDVKM. The CDR3 has 13 residues. V lost 6 bases and J 2 bases, leaving 11 bases between the germline ends. CDR3 bases: TGTGCCAGCAGGTCCCAGACGGCCTACGAGCAGTACTTC. Translated: CASRSQTAYEQYF.

J is TRBJ2-7 and V is TRBV5-1; either TRBD1 or TRBD2 may fit D (5 bases each). Germline V gene lookup returns CDR1 SGHRS and CDR2 YFSETQ. V lost 5 bases and J lost 0, with 9 bases in between. This CDR3 has 13 amino acids. CDR3 nucleotide sequence: TGCGCCAGCAGACCCGGGACCTCCTACGAGCAGTACTTC. Protein: CASRPGTSYEQYF.

This clone occurred once. The V and J genes are TRBV10-3 and TRBJ2-2; D is unresolved. Germline V CDR1 and CDR2: ENHRY, SYGVKD. The CDR3 is 18 amino acids. Trimming cost V 6 bases and J 0 bases, with 20 bases left between them. The CDR3 here is CAISLSLDGFANTGELFF. The CDR3 DNA reads TGTGCCATCAGCCTATCACTGGATGGATTCGCGAACACCGGGGAGCTGTTTTTT.

J is TRBJ2-3 and V is TRBV7-3; the D gene is possibly TRBD2 (5 bases). The CDR3 totals 14 residues. Germline values: CDR1 SGHTA, CDR2 FQGTGA. Trimming took off 1 base at V and 0 bases at J, with 5 bases between the two ends. The CDR3 loop is CASSLSGSTDTQYF. Written as DNA, the CDR3 is TGTGCCAGCAGCTTAAGCGGGAGCACAGATACGCAGTATTTT.

The chain couples TRBV6-5 to TRBJ1-2; 9 nucleotides agree with TRBD1. After removal of 7 bases from V and 3 bases from J, the junction contained 6 bases not matched to a gene. The CDR3 has 14 residues. Looked up from germline, CDR1 is MNHEY and CDR2 is SVGAGI. CDR3 loop: CASIRTGGHYGYTF. The CDR3 DNA follows: TGTGCCAGCATCCGAACAGGGGGCCACTATGGCTACACCTTC.

The chain combines TRBV27 with TRBJ1-5; TRBD1 might be the D (5 bases). Germline lookup yields CDR1 MNHEY and CDR2 SMNVEV (reference sequence). The V and J ends lost 3 bases and 5 bases respectively, with 8 bases between them. The length of the CDR3 is 13 residues. The CDR3, as DNA: TGTGCCAGCAGTTTCCGAGGGGATCAGCCCCAGCATTTT. As protein: CASSFRGDQPQHF.

This rearrangement joins TRBV4-1 to TRBJ2-1; 12 bases match TRBD2. V lost 4 bases, J lost 6 bases, and 1 base stayed unmatched. The CDR3 loop spans 14 amino acids. Germline values: CDR1 MGHRA, CDR2 YSYEKL. The CDR3 loop reads CASSLTSGSNEQFF. As DNA, the CDR3 is TGCGCCAGCAGCCTGACTAGCGGGAGCAATGAGCAGTTCTTC.

The chain couples TRBV6-1 to TRBJ1-5; D not resolved. The V gene lost 1 base and the J gene lost 1 base, with 8 bases spanning the gap. CDR1 and CDR2 from the germline V gene are MNHNS and SASEGT. CDR3 length: 15 amino acids. CDR3 sequence (DNA): TGTGCCAGCAGTGAAGACGGACGGAGCAATCAGCCCCAGCATTTT. Its translation: CASSEDGRSNQPQHF.

The chain carries TRBV7-6 and TRBJ2-7, with 8 positions matching TRBD2. Germline V gives CDR1 SGHVS, CDR2 FNYEAQ. This CDR3 contains 17 residues. V lost 4 bases and J lost 3; bases outside the gene matches: 14. The CDR3 DNA follows: TGTGCCAGCAGCTCGGGGGGAATCGGGCTAGCGGGCTACGAGCAGTACTTC. Residues: CASSSGGIGLAGYEQYF.